The clone carrying this T cell receptor beta chain was seen only a few times. The antigen is unknown. This CDR3 spans 15 amino acids. V was trimmed by 4 bases and J by 1 base, leaving 14 bases between them. CDR1 GTSNPN and CDR2 SVGIG come from the germline V gene (reference sequence). TCRdb called the 5' RACE reads again in MiXCR, with one record for every CDR3 protein. The table shows 400,000 to 550,000 distinct CDR3 sequences, with 20% to 25% occurring only once. The sample comes from a study of T-cell memory formation after mild COVID-19. Study results and caveats: Later expanders leaned toward CD4+, whereas clones contracting from day 15 to 85 were balanced CD4/CD8. Mostly located in CM and EM were contracting CD4+ clones, with contracting CD8+ clones located in EMRA.

The chain has TRBV30 and TRBJ2-1; perhaps D is TRBD1 or TRBD2 (5 bases each). Sequencing used PBMCs or a T cell subset sorted from them (not recorded which). This receptor was taken from an adult woman who had mild COVID-19 (a few samples of this study predate the infection). Cell type and time point are not known. The CDR3 here is CAWNGDPGSYNEQFF. CDR3 nucleotide sequence: TGTGCCTGGAATGGGGACCCCGGTTCCTACAATGAGCAGTTCTTC.